The clone carrying this TCR beta chain was detected many times. This sample stems from a study of Graves' ophthalmopathy and Graves' hyperthyroidism. With 6 bases clipped from V and 3 bases from J, the junction kept 3 bases outside the gene matches. Per germline, CDR1 ENHRY and CDR2 SYGVKD. The CDR3 runs 13 residues. Scientists amplified the TCR beta CDR3 regions from RNA transcripts. Second-round multiplex PCR came after first-round RT-PCR with HTBI primers. Via MiXCR, TCRdb re-called the multiplex PCR reads, giving one row per CDR3 protein. The table has hundreds of thousands of distinct CDR3 sequences, over 20% seen once; the top ten hold approximately 6.9%.

Sequencing was done on a sample of peripheral blood. This sequence was found in a woman under 30 with stable Graves' hyperthyroidism. Some clones in this sample may be carry-over from other donors' samples. The gene calls are TRBV10-3 and TRBJ2-5; 8 positions agree with TRBD1. The CDR3: CAIRTTGEETQYF. CDR3 nucleotides: TGTGCCATCAGGACGACAGGGGAAGAGACCCAGTACTTC.